One and the same sample provided the 20 T cell receptor beta chains below, sequenced in a study of post-analysis software for immune sequencing data (dated by TCRdb to about 2015). Their antigen targets remain unknown. What the research found in general, with its limitations: Significantly higher frequencies in patients than in controls were found for several TRBV segments, including TRBV5-6, TRBV5-1 and TRBV20-1.

Library preparation employed PCR. The data were produced on an Illumina HiSeq 2500. Unique molecular identifiers were incorporated into TCR beta cDNA libraries to reduce PCR and sequencing biases. TCRdb itself trimmed the public reads at Q25 with fastp, ran MiXCR and retained productive beta chains. Each CDR3 protein gets just one entry, which takes the most common genes and DNA from the rows behind it. The sample table records 350,000 to 450,000 distinct CDR3 sequences; 35% to 45% of these occur just once. The biggest ten clones account for about 8% of the sample. The sequenced material came from blood. These receptors all come from a girl aged 2 to 10 with multiple sclerosis.

The chain employs TRBV13 and TRBJ2-1; D perhaps matches TRBD2 (6 bases). The CDR3 length is 15 residues. Trimming left V 1 base short and J 8 bases short, with 15 bases between. Germline V CDR1 and CDR2: PRHDT, FYEKMQ (reference sequence). Here the CDR3 reads CASSLAGGTVDEQFF. The CDR3 bases are TGTGCCAGCAGCTTAGCAGGCGGGACGGTCGATGAGCAGTTCTTC.

This clonotype was recorded once. The chain combines TRBV7-2 with TRBJ2-3; D not certain. Germline-derived CDR1 and CDR2 are SGHTA and FQGNSA. The CDR3 loop spans 15 amino acids. V dropped 7 bases and J dropped 4 bases, with 18 bases sitting between them. The CDR3 reads CTSTLLGNPPDTQYF. The CDR3 bases are TGTACCAGCACCCTTTTGGGTAACCCTCCAGATACGCAGTATTTT.

The chain joins TRBV12-3 or TRBV12-4 to TRBJ2-5; the D gene is possibly TRBD1 (6 bases). The CDR3 is 11 residues long. V was trimmed by 3 bases and J by 10 bases, leaving 9 bases between them. CDR3 in DNA: TGTGCCAGCAGTTTGGGGGCGGGCCAGTACTTC. The encoded protein is CASSLGAGQYF.

This chain links TRBV6-5 with TRBJ1-2; TRBD1 is a possible D gene (6 bases). CDR1 and CDR2 from the germline V gene are MNHEY and SVGAGI. CDR3 length: 14 amino acids. V shed 6 bases and J shed 3 bases, with 14 bases lying between them. The CDR3 DNA follows: TGTGCCAGCAGAAGCCAGGGGTTAGACTATGGCTACACCTTC. It specifies CASRSQGLDYGYTF.

This clonotype occurred a few times. V and J are TRBV28 and TRBJ2-4; D is unclear. Trimming removed 3 bases from V and 0 bases from J, with 18 bases in between. Looked up from germline, CDR1 is MDHEN and CDR2 is SYDVKM. The CDR3 sequence is 18 residues long. The CDR3 protein is CASSLGRFSILAKNIQYF. The CDR3 bases are TGTGCCAGCAGTTTGGGTCGCTTTTCTATCTTAGCCAAAAACATTCAGTACTTC.

This clonotype came up a few times. The chain has TRBV12-3 or TRBV12-4 and TRBJ1-4; D is possibly TRBD1 (6 bases). This CDR3 has 15 amino acids. V lost 2 bases and J 3 bases, leaving 10 bases between the germline ends. The CDR3 loop is CASSLYRTANEKLFF. The CDR3 DNA sequence: TGTGCCAGCAGTTTATACCGGACAGCTAATGAAAAACTGTTTTTT.

V is TRBV6-2 or TRBV6-3 and J is TRBJ2-1; 13 bases align to TRBD2. The CDR3 runs to 15 residues. Germline-derived CDR1 and CDR2 are MNHEY and SVGEGT. The V segment lost 2 bases and the J segment 9 bases; nucleotides outside the gene matches: 4. CDR3 sequence: CASSYGLAGVSEQFF. CDR3 coding DNA: TGTGCCAGCAGTTACGGACTAGCGGGAGTAAGTGAGCAGTTCTTC.

The J gene is TRBJ2-5, the V gene TRBV12-3 or TRBV12-4; the match to TRBD1 covers 9 bases. TRBJ2-7 explains the end of the DNA better; the J call may be wrong. CDR3 length: 15 amino acids. The CDR3 sequence is CASSPGQGIHYEQYF. DNA for the CDR3: TGTGCCAGCAGTCCGGGACAGGGAATCCACTACGAGCAGTACTTC.

The chain recombines TRBV12-3 or TRBV12-4 with TRBJ1-5; no firm D call. V dropped 6 bases and J dropped 7 bases, with 16 bases sitting between them. CDR3 length equals 14 residues. CDR3 loop: CASSPGSSPQPQHF. The CDR3 DNA is TGTGCCAGCAGCCCCGGGTCGAGTCCGCAGCCCCAGCATTTT.

The rearrangement links TRBV7-8 to TRBJ2-3; D not certain. This CDR3 spans 17 amino acids. Germline CDR1 SGHVS, CDR2 FQNEAQ. Between the trimmed V and J ends, which lost 0 bases and 2 bases, there was a span of 15 bases. The CDR3 nucleotides read TGTGCCAGCAGCTTAGCGTTAGGGTTTGGGAACACAGATACGCAGTATTTT. Translation: CASSLALGFGNTDTQYF.

The V gene is TRBV7-3, the J gene TRBJ2-3; perhaps TRBD2 as D (5 bases). CDR3 length equals 14 residues. CDR1 SGHTA and CDR2 FQGTGA come from the germline V gene. Trimming left V 4 bases short and J 1 base short, with 9 bases between. The CDR3 coding sequence is TGTGCCAGCAGCTCCGCCGGGGGCACAGATACGCAGTATTTT. The encoded protein is CASSSAGGTDTQYF.

The rearrangement links TRBV4-1 to TRBJ2-6; D call uncertain. Per germline, CDR1 MGHRA and CDR2 YSYEKL. The CDR3 spans 17 residues. V gave up 1 base and J gave up 0 bases, with 10 bases separating them. The CDR3 nucleotides read TGCGCCAGCAGCCAAGTTACAGCCGTCTCTGGGGCCAACGTCCTGACTTTC. Protein sequence: CASSQVTAVSGANVLTF.

The V call is TRBV4-3, the J call TRBJ2-1, with D possibly being TRBD2 (5 bases). Trimming shortened V by 1 base and J by 5 bases, and 18 bases separated the two germline ends. Germline CDR1 is LGHNA and CDR2 is YSLEER. The CDR3 covers 17 residues. The CDR3 sequence: CASSQGGRGGIDNEQFF. For the CDR3, the DNA is TGCGCCAGCAGCCAAGGTGGTAGAGGAGGCATTGACAATGAGCAGTTCTTC.

The CDR3 spells CSARDRVVHGYTF. The DNA of the CDR3 is TGCAGTGCTCGGGACAGGGTCGTGCATGGCTACACCTTC. This sequence joins TRBV20-1 and TRBJ1-2; the match to TRBD1 covers 9 bases. This CDR3 is built from 13 residues. V shed 5 bases, J shed 6 bases, and the junction held 7 bases outside the gene matches. In germline, CDR1 is DFQATT, CDR2 SNEGSKA (reference sequence).

This clonotype was seen only a few times. The chain combines TRBV10-3 with TRBJ2-7; D possibly corresponds to TRBD2 (5 bases). Trimming stripped 0 bases from V and 7 bases from J, with 13 bases between. The CDR3 covers 14 residues. Germline CDR1 is ENHRY and CDR2 is SYGVKD. This CDR3 reads CAISESLGGGEQYF. CDR3 DNA: TGTGCCATCAGTGAGTCTTTAGGAGGAGGTGAGCAGTACTTC.

In its sample, this clonotype was seen a few times. The chain employs TRBV7-3 and TRBJ2-3, with D possibly matching TRBD2 (5 bases). The CDR3 has 13 amino acids. V lost 4 bases to trimming and J lost 9 bases, with 14 bases between them. Germline CDR1 SGHTA, CDR2 FQGTGA. The CDR3 sequence: CASSSNQRETQYF. The CDR3 coding sequence is TGTGCCAGCAGCTCCAATCAGAGGGAGACGCAGTATTTT.

This chain joins TRBV5-1 and TRBJ2-1; D is perhaps TRBD2 (5 bases). The CDR3 runs to 11 residues. CDR1 SGHRS and CDR2 YFSETQ come from the germline V gene. V lost 3 bases and J lost 12, with 10 bases in between. The CDR3 nucleotides read TGCGCCAGCAGCTCGGGGTTTGGGCAGTTCTTC. Amino acids: CASSSGFGQFF.

The genes are TRBV11-2 and TRBJ2-3, with 11 bases matching TRBD1. The V and J ends lost 7 bases and 10 bases, in that order; junction bases with no gene match: 10. Germline CDR1 and CDR2: SGHAT and FQNNGV. The CDR3 extends over 14 amino acids. The CDR3 DNA reads TGTGCCAGCAAAGGGACAGGGGGTTATTTTGCGCAGTATTTT. Encoded protein: CASKGTGGYFAQYF.

The V gene is TRBV29-1, the J gene TRBJ2-5, with D possibly being TRBD1 or TRBD2 (5 bases each). The CDR3 extends over 15 amino acids. The V gene lost 1 base and the J gene lost 4 bases, with 16 bases spanning the gap. CDR1 and CDR2 (germline): SQVTM, ANQGSEA. CDR3 sequence: CSVEGGSRAPETQYF. DNA for the CDR3: TGCAGCGTTGAAGGGGGGAGTAGGGCCCCAGAGACCCAGTACTTC.

This clonotype was picked up one time. The rearrangement links TRBV6-1 to TRBJ2-5; 8 bases match TRBD1. V gave up 7 bases and J gave up 4 bases; unmatched junction bases: 11. CDR1 and CDR2 from the germline V gene are MNHNS and SASEGT. The CDR3 sequence is 15 residues long. CDR3 coding DNA: TGTGCCAGCATATTCTCAGGAACAGGGGGAGAGACCCAGTACTTC. It translates to CASIFSGTGGETQYF.